The rows below give T cell receptor beta chains drawn from one sample of a study of OX40 agonist ivuxolimab in advanced cancers. Clones were read by immunoSEQ multiplex PCR, and TCRdb kept only the in-frame ones, dropping some. The table has 48,000 or so clones, 65% to 85% seen once. The specimen was CD4+ or CD8+ T cells sorted from blood, collected in a trial of the OX40 agonist ivuxolimab. The receptor source for this set is an adult with an advanced solid tumor such as melanoma, head and neck, liver or kidney cancer. Both conserved end residues are part of each CDR3. Each record gives: D gene, CDR3 length, J gene, clone size, V gene, CDR3 protein, CDR3 DNA. A D gene is named only where the DNA matches it firmly. Clone size is stated in some rows and not others, as once, few, many or a class when expanded.

d_gene: TRBD2
len: 15
j_gene: TRBJ2-3
abundance: -
v_gene: TRBV7-2
CDR3aa: CASSLLAGRTDTQYF
CDR3nt: TGTGCCAGCAGCTTACTAGCGGGTCGCACAGATACGCAGTATTTT

d_gene: TRBD2
len: 17
j_gene: TRBJ2-2
abundance: few
v_gene: TRBV11-3
CDR3aa: CASSLVSGNGNTGELFF
CDR3nt: TGTGCCAGCAGCTTGGTTAGCGGGAATGGGAACACCGGGGAGCTGTTTTTT

d_gene: -
len: 13
j_gene: TRBJ1-6
abundance: -
v_gene: TRBV5-6
CDR3aa: CASSWTYNSPLHF
CDR3nt: TGTGCCAGCAGCTGGACCTACAATTCACCCCTCCACTTT

d_gene: TRBD1
len: 14
j_gene: TRBJ2-5
abundance: -
v_gene: TRBV7-9
CDR3aa: CASKPSGGIETQYF
CDR3nt: TGTGCCAGCAAACCATCAGGGGGCATCGAGACCCAGTACTTC

d_gene: TRBD1
len: 13
j_gene: TRBJ1-6
abundance: -
v_gene: TRBV19
CDR3aa: CASRDSNYSPLHF
CDR3nt: TGTGCCTCCCGGGACAGCAATTACTCACCCCTCCACTTT

d_gene: -
len: 13
j_gene: TRBJ1-2
abundance: -
v_gene: TRBV27
CDR3aa: CASSSSAGNGYTF
CDR3nt: TGTGCCAGCAGTTCTTCCGCAGGCAATGGCTACACCTTC

d_gene: -
len: 11
j_gene: TRBJ2-1
abundance: -
v_gene: TRBV20-1
CDR3aa: CSARDRNEQFF
CDR3nt: TGCAGTGCTAGAGATCGGAATGAGCAGTTCTTC

d_gene: -
len: 11
j_gene: TRBJ1-4
abundance: -
v_gene: TRBV10-2
CDR3aa: CASSVSGELFF
CDR3nt: TGCGCCAGCAGTGTTTCAGGGGAACTGTTTTTT

d_gene: TRBD1
len: 15
j_gene: TRBJ1-2
abundance: few
v_gene: TRBV30
CDR3aa: CAWRRDRSFNYGYTF
CDR3nt: TGTGCCTGGCGACGGGACAGGAGCTTTAACTATGGCTACACCTTC

d_gene: -
len: 15
j_gene: TRBJ2-5
abundance: -
v_gene: TRBV21-1
CDR3aa: CASRSGTQDQETQYF
CDR3nt: TGTGCCAGCAGATCCGGGACACAAGACCAAGAGACCCAGTACTTC

d_gene: -
len: 12
j_gene: TRBJ1-4
abundance: -
v_gene: TRBV30
CDR3aa: CAWSVTNEKLFF
CDR3nt: TGTGCCTGGAGTGTAACGAATGAAAAACTGTTTTTT

d_gene: -
len: 12
j_gene: TRBJ1-5
abundance: -
v_gene: TRBV10-3
CDR3aa: CAIGQEDQPQHF
CDR3nt: TGTGCCATCGGCCAAGAGGATCAGCCCCAGCATTTT

d_gene: -
len: 13
j_gene: TRBJ1-2
abundance: -
v_gene: TRBV30
CDR3aa: CAWSRTRGYGYTF
CDR3nt: TGTGCCTGGAGTCGGACTCGAGGCTATGGCTACACCTTC

d_gene: -
len: 18
j_gene: TRBJ1-2
abundance: -
v_gene: TRBV7-8
CDR3aa: CASSLTIVGRGTNYGYTF
CDR3nt: TGTGCCAGCAGCTTGACGATCGTTGGACGGGGTACTAACTATGGCTACACCTTC

d_gene: -
len: 16
j_gene: TRBJ2-5
abundance: -
v_gene: TRBV5-5
CDR3aa: CASSLDGGLYQETQYF
CDR3nt: TGTGCCAGCAGCTTGGACGGGGGCCTGTACCAAGAGACCCAGTACTTC

d_gene: -
len: 14
j_gene: TRBJ1-5
abundance: -
v_gene: TRBV30
CDR3aa: CAWTNYGENKPQHF
CDR3nt: TGTGCCTGGACGAACTATGGGGAGAATAAGCCCCAGCATTTT

d_gene: -
len: 14
j_gene: TRBJ2-7
abundance: -
v_gene: TRBV10-2
CDR3aa: CASRGIGGTYEQYF
CDR3nt: TGCGCCAGCAGAGGAATTGGCGGGACGTACGAGCAGTACTTC

d_gene: -
len: 15
j_gene: TRBJ2-7
abundance: -
v_gene: TRBV5-1
CDR3aa: CASSSGTPPVNEQYF
CDR3nt: TGCGCCAGCAGCAGCGGAACCCCACCTGTCAACGAGCAGTACTTC

d_gene: -
len: 13
j_gene: TRBJ1-1
abundance: -
v_gene: TRBV6-5
CDR3aa: CASRGLAGTEAFF
CDR3nt: TGTGCCAGCAGGGGTCTAGCAGGCACTGAAGCTTTCTTT

d_gene: -
len: 15
j_gene: TRBJ1-5
abundance: -
v_gene: TRBV18
CDR3aa: CASSPGGVSNQPQHF
CDR3nt: TGTGCCAGCTCCCCAGGAGGTGTTAGCAATCAGCCCCAGCATTTT

d_gene: TRBD1
len: 16
j_gene: TRBJ2-2
abundance: -
v_gene: TRBV11-2
CDR3aa: CASRSYRGRNTGELFF
CDR3nt: TGTGCCAGCAGGTCTTACAGGGGGCGAAACACCGGGGAGCTGTTTTTT

d_gene: TRBD1
len: 15
j_gene: TRBJ1-1
abundance: -
v_gene: TRBV7-2
CDR3aa: CASSLIRQGDTEAFF
CDR3nt: TGTGCCAGCAGCTTAATACGACAGGGAGACACTGAAGCTTTCTTT

d_gene: -
len: 14
j_gene: TRBJ1-6
abundance: few
v_gene: TRBV15
CDR3aa: CATSRELAASPLHF
CDR3nt: TGTGCCACCAGCAGAGAACTCGCGGCTTCACCCCTCCACTTT

d_gene: -
len: 16
j_gene: TRBJ2-3
abundance: -
v_gene: TRBV5-1
CDR3aa: CASSLVMGVGTDTQYF
CDR3nt: TGCGCCAGCAGCTTGGTGATGGGAGTTGGCACAGATACGCAGTATTTT

d_gene: -
len: 13
j_gene: TRBJ2-5
abundance: few
v_gene: TRBV11-3
CDR3aa: CASSNDPRGTQYF
CDR3nt: TGTGCCAGCAGCAACGACCCGCGCGGGACCCAGTACTTC

d_gene: -
len: 15
j_gene: TRBJ2-2
abundance: few
v_gene: TRBV9
CDR3aa: CASSVELRYTGELFF
CDR3nt: TGTGCCAGCAGCGTAGAACTCCGATACACCGGGGAGCTGTTTTTT

d_gene: TRBD2
len: 17
j_gene: TRBJ2-2
abundance: -
v_gene: TRBV5-6
CDR3aa: CASSLGGTSGYTGELFF
CDR3nt: TGTGCCAGCAGCTTGGGGGGGACTAGCGGGTACACCGGGGAGCTGTTTTTT

d_gene: TRBD2
len: 15
j_gene: TRBJ2-3
abundance: -
v_gene: TRBV5-5
CDR3aa: CASSLLAASTDTQYF
CDR3nt: TGTGCCAGCAGCTTACTAGCGGCTAGCACAGATACGCAGTATTTT

d_gene: TRBD1
len: 15
j_gene: TRBJ2-1
abundance: -
v_gene: TRBV28
CDR3aa: CASRSPGQGGDEQFF
CDR3nt: TGTGCCAGCAGATCACCGGGACAGGGGGGGGATGAGCAGTTCTTC

d_gene: -
len: 15
j_gene: TRBJ2-3
abundance: -
v_gene: TRBV7-6
CDR3aa: CASSASGFITDTQYF
CDR3nt: TGTGCCAGCAGCGCAAGCGGGTTCATCACAGATACGCAGTATTTT

d_gene: -
len: 15
j_gene: TRBJ2-2
abundance: once
v_gene: TRBV5-4
CDR3aa: CASSLVRGNTGELFF
CDR3nt: TGTGCCAGCAGCTTAGTCAGGGGGAACACCGGGGAGCTGTTTTTT

d_gene: -
len: 16
j_gene: TRBJ1-6
abundance: -
v_gene: TRBV28
CDR3aa: CASSFSAGSGNSPLHF
CDR3nt: TGTGCCAGCAGTTTTTCTGCCGGGTCGGGGAATTCACCCCTCCACTTT

d_gene: TRBD1
len: 14
j_gene: TRBJ1-5
abundance: -
v_gene: TRBV15
CDR3aa: CATSKTGINQPQHF
CDR3nt: TGTGCCACCTCGAAGACAGGGATAAATCAGCCCCAGCATTTT

d_gene: -
len: 13
j_gene: TRBJ2-1
abundance: once
v_gene: TRBV28
CDR3aa: CASTPGGYNEQFF
CDR3nt: TGTGCCAGCACACCCGGAGGGTACAATGAGCAGTTCTTC

d_gene: -
len: 15
j_gene: TRBJ2-6
abundance: -
v_gene: TRBV28
CDR3aa: CASSLEGPGANVLTF
CDR3nt: TGTGCCAGCAGTTTAGAAGGGCCTGGGGCCAACGTCCTGACTTTC

d_gene: -
len: 12
j_gene: TRBJ2-3
abundance: -
v_gene: TRBV19
CDR3aa: CASSIMGDTQYF
CDR3nt: TGTGCCAGTAGTATAATGGGAGATACGCAGTATTTT

d_gene: -
len: 13
j_gene: TRBJ2-5
abundance: -
v_gene: TRBV18
CDR3aa: CASSRVPGETQYF
CDR3nt: TGTGCCAGCTCTCGGGTCCCGGGGGAGACCCAGTACTTC

d_gene: -
len: 16
j_gene: TRBJ1-6
abundance: -
v_gene: TRBV6-5
CDR3aa: CASSYSMGEVNSPLHF
CDR3nt: TGTGCCAGCAGTTACTCTATGGGGGAAGTTAATTCACCCCTCCACTTT

d_gene: TRBD2
len: 20
j_gene: TRBJ2-1
abundance: -
v_gene: TRBV4-1
CDR3aa: CASSGRGLAVASVSYNEQFF
CDR3nt: TGCGCCAGCAGCGGAAGAGGACTAGCGGTTGCGTCTGTTTCCTACAATGAGCAGTTCTTC

d_gene: -
len: 11
j_gene: TRBJ2-3
abundance: once
v_gene: TRBV27
CDR3aa: CASSSKATQYF
CDR3nt: TGTGCCAGCAGTTCCAAGGCTACGCAGTATTTT

d_gene: -
len: 15
j_gene: TRBJ1-5
abundance: few
v_gene: TRBV6-5
CDR3aa: CASRIREYSNQPQHF
CDR3nt: TGTGCCAGCAGGATAAGGGAATATAGCAATCAGCCCCAGCATTTT

d_gene: TRBD2
len: 14
j_gene: TRBJ2-1
abundance: -
v_gene: TRBV5-4
CDR3aa: CASSPGTSDNEQFF
CDR3nt: TGTGCCAGCAGCCCCGGGACTAGTGACAATGAGCAGTTCTTC

d_gene: TRBD1
len: 13
j_gene: TRBJ1-2
abundance: -
v_gene: TRBV6-5
CDR3aa: CASSRQGVHGYTF
CDR3nt: TGTGCCAGCAGTAGACAGGGGGTCCATGGCTACACCTTC

d_gene: -
len: 15
j_gene: TRBJ1-2
abundance: -
v_gene: TRBV7-3
CDR3aa: CASSLRSPTVYGYTF
CDR3nt: TGTGCCAGCAGCTTAAGATCCCCGACAGTCTATGGCTACACCTTC

d_gene: -
len: 16
j_gene: TRBJ2-2
abundance: -
v_gene: TRBV5-1
CDR3aa: CASSLSPGSNTGELFF
CDR3nt: TGCGCCAGCAGCTTGTCCCCGGGCTCGAACACCGGGGAGCTGTTTTTT

d_gene: TRBD1
len: 16
j_gene: TRBJ1-2
abundance: -
v_gene: TRBV5-5
CDR3aa: CASSSGTGGSLGGYTF
CDR3nt: TGTGCCAGCAGCTCAGGGACAGGGGGCTCCCTAGGGGGCTACACCTTC

d_gene: -
len: 15
j_gene: TRBJ1-6
abundance: -
v_gene: TRBV10-2
CDR3aa: CASRSDKTYNSPLHF
CDR3nt: TGCGCCAGCAGGTCGGACAAGACCTATAATTCACCCCTCCACTTT

d_gene: -
len: 14
j_gene: TRBJ2-7
abundance: -
v_gene: TRBV11-2
CDR3aa: CASSLDGPSYEQYF
CDR3nt: TGTGCCAGCAGCTTAGATGGACCTTCCTACGAGCAGTACTTC

d_gene: -
len: 14
j_gene: TRBJ2-6
abundance: -
v_gene: TRBV19
CDR3aa: CASSFSQGANVLTF
CDR3nt: TGTGCCAGTAGTTTCTCGCAGGGGGCCAACGTCCTGACTTTC